Below, 29 T cell receptor beta chains from the same sample are listed, as sequenced in a study of T cell responses to AZD1222 COVID-19 vaccine. TCRdb's table, derived via immunoSEQ multiplex PCR, lists solely in-frame clones and lacks some. Of some 160,000 clones in the sample, 93% were seen once. The sequencing used peripheral blood, collected on day 0 of AZD1222 vaccination. Receptors originate from an adult in good health.

The chain joins TRBV9 to TRBJ1-1; D ambiguous. Germline CDR1 SGDLS, CDR2 YYNGEE. Between the trimmed V and J ends, which lost 3 bases and 5 bases, there was a span of 11 bases. CDR3 length: 13 amino acids. The CDR3 protein is CASSAIKGTEAFF. CDR3 DNA sequence: TGTGCCAGCAGCGCTATTAAGGGAACTGAAGCTTTCTTT.

This clone was found once. The chain recombines TRBV28 with TRBJ1-6; TRBD1 might be the D (6 bases). V lost 5 bases and J lost 4, with 12 bases in between. CDR1 is MDHEN and CDR2 is SYDVKM in the germline V gene. The length of the CDR3 is 15 residues. The chain's CDR3 is CASSDGTRYNSPLHF. The CDR3 nucleotides are TGTGCCAGCAGTGATGGGACACGATATAATTCACCCCTCCACTTT.

This chain uses TRBV6-5 with TRBJ1-2; D gene unclear. This CDR3 region has 13 residues. Germline CDR1 and CDR2: MNHEY and SVGAGI. Trimming pared 4 bases from V and 3 bases from J, leaving 9 bases between. In DNA, the CDR3 is TGTGCCAGCAGTTCCCTCGGCCACTATGGCTACACCTTC. Its translation: CASSSLGHYGYTF.

This chain joins TRBV5-1 and TRBJ2-7; 9 positions agree with TRBD1. Unmatched junction bases numbered 5, after V lost 0 bases and J lost 4 bases. This CDR3 comprises 15 residues. Germline V gene data show CDR1 as SGHRS and CDR2 as YFSETQ. CDR3 protein: CASSLVSGQGYEQYF. CDR3 DNA: TGCGCCAGCAGCTTGGTCTCGGGACAGGGATACGAGCAGTACTTC. Based on the CDR3 plus reference TRBV5-1 and TRBJ2-7, the full variable domain is KAGVTQTPRYLIKTRGQQVTLSCSPISGHRSVSWYQQTPGQGLQFLFEYFSETQRNKGNFPGRFSGRQFSNSRSEMNVSTLELGDSALYLCASSLVSGQGYEQYFGPGTRLTVT.

V usage is TRBV6-1 and J usage is TRBJ1-1; D gene uncertain. CDR1 is MNHNS and CDR2 is SASEGT in the germline V gene. There are 12 residues in the CDR3. V was pared by 2 bases and J by 3 bases, with 4 bases between. The CDR3 loop is CASSEHYTEAFF. As DNA, the CDR3 is TGTGCCAGCAGTGAACACTACACTGAAGCTTTCTTT.

The CDR3 is CASSQDLGKLFF. The CDR3 DNA sequence: TGTGCCAGCAGCCAAGATTTGGGAAAACTGTTTTTT. This rearrangement joins TRBV3-1 (or the pseudogene TRBV3-2) to TRBJ1-4; D uncertain. Germline V lookup: CDR1 LGHDT, CDR2 YNNKEL (reference sequence). V lost 0 bases and J lost 10, with 6 bases in between. The CDR3 length is 12 residues.

CDR3 sequence: CASSRDRANEQFF. As DNA, the CDR3 is TGTGCCAGTAGCAGGGACAGGGCCAATGAGCAGTTCTTC. The rearrangement uses TRBV19 and TRBJ2-1, with TRBD1 matching over 9 bases. From germline, CDR1 is LNHDA and CDR2 SQIVND (reference sequence). J lost 6 bases, V lost 6 bases, and 3 bases had no gene match. The CDR3 sequence is 13 residues long.

The rearrangement uses TRBV4-3 and TRBJ2-6, with a weak D call TRBD1 (6 bases). Germline values: CDR1 LGHNA, CDR2 YSLEER. The CDR3 sequence is 17 residues long. V dropped 3 bases and J dropped 5 bases, with 17 bases sitting between them. CDR3 amino acids: CASSQAPWTDRANVLTF. CDR3 nucleotide sequence: TGCGCCAGCAGCCAGGCCCCCTGGACAGACCGGGCCAACGTCCTGACTTTC.

The chain couples TRBV9 to TRBJ1-2; possible D gene TRBD1, 5 bases. This CDR3 region has 13 residues. Germline V gene sequence: CDR1 SGDLS, CDR2 YYNGEE. The V end was cut by 2 bases, the J end by 4 bases, with 9 bases between. This chain's CDR3 is CASSVDSLYGYTF. The CDR3 bases are TGTGCCAGCAGCGTCGACAGCCTCTATGGCTACACCTTC.

This rearrangement joins TRBV14 to TRBJ1-3; perhaps TRBD1 as D (6 bases). Trimming took off 6 bases at V and 2 bases at J, with 14 bases between the two ends. The germline V gene has CDR1 SGHDN and CDR2 FVKESK. The CDR3 is 15 residues long. The CDR3 bases are TGTGCCAGCAGGTCGCGGGGGCGTACTGGAAACACCATATATTTT. Amino acids: CASRSRGRTGNTIYF.

V and J are TRBV29-1 and TRBJ2-7; 10 bases fit TRBD1. Germline CDR1 reads SQVTM; CDR2 reads ANQGSEA. This CDR3 spans 15 amino acids. The V segment lost 3 bases and the J segment 1 base; nucleotides outside the gene matches: 6. CDR3 region: CSVDLRDRGSYEQYF. Here the CDR3 DNA reads TGCAGCGTTGATCTCCGGGACAGGGGATCCTACGAGCAGTACTTC.

The rearrangement joins TRBV5-6 to TRBJ1-4, with D hard to call. The CDR3 spans 15 residues. V was clipped by 3 bases and J by 0 bases, with 9 bases between them. Germline CDR1 and CDR2: SGHDT and YYEEEE. The CDR3 DNA is TGTGCCAGCAGCTCTCAGGAAGCAACTAATGAAAAACTGTTTTTT. Amino acid sequence: CASSSQEATNEKLFF.

The chain recombines TRBV2 with TRBJ1-6; a weak D match, TRBD1 (6 bases). V lost 6 bases and J lost 0, with 21 bases in between. This CDR3 region has 19 residues. In germline, CDR1 is SNHLY, CDR2 FYNNEI. CDR3 residues: CASSFMRGGQSSYNSPLHF. The CDR3 bases are TGTGCCAGCAGCTTTATGCGTGGGGGGCAGAGCTCCTATAATTCACCCCTCCACTTT.

The chain employs TRBV23-1 and TRBJ1-1; 7 bases are a match to TRBD1. TRBV23-1 is an ORF, and what it does is uncertain. The V gene end was trimmed by 0 bases and the J gene end by 0 bases; junction bases not matched to a gene: 4. CDR3 size: 16 residues. The CDR3 nucleotides read TGCGCCAGCAGTCAATCTGCGACAGGGTTGAACACTGAAGCTTTCTTT. Protein: CASSQSATGLNTEAFF.

The chain joins TRBV19 to TRBJ1-1; unclear D gene. Germline V gene lookup returns CDR1 LNHDA and CDR2 SQIVND (reference sequence). There are 14 residues in the CDR3. The V and J ends lost 6 bases and 1 base respectively, with 12 bases between them. The CDR3 nucleotides read TGTGCCAGTAGACCCAGACCCGCGAACACTGAAGCTTTCTTT. It yields the protein CASRPRPANTEAFF.

V usage is TRBV6-5 and J usage is TRBJ1-4, with 7 positions matching TRBD1. The CDR3 spans 15 residues. Per the germline V gene, CDR1 is MNHEY and CDR2 is SVGAGI. J was trimmed by 4 bases and V by 0 bases; bases with no gene match: 2. DNA for the CDR3: TGTGCCAGCAGTTACTCAGGACAGGTTAATGAAAAACTGTTTTTT. Its protein is CASSYSGQVNEKLFF.

The rearrangement links TRBV2 to TRBJ1-2; no definite D call. The CDR3 runs 15 residues. CDR1 is SNHLY and CDR2 is FYNNEI in the germline V gene. Trimming stripped 3 bases from V and 5 bases from J, with 16 bases between. This CDR3 reads CASSDPPGGSYGYTF. CDR3 DNA sequence: TGTGCCAGCAGTGACCCCCCTGGCGGGTCATATGGCTACACCTTC.

In DNA form, the CDR3 reads TGTGCCAGCAGCCACCAGGGAAGTGAGCAGTTCTTC. Residues: CASSHQGSEQFF. The gene calls are TRBV13 and TRBJ2-1; D possibly corresponds to TRBD1 (5 bases). CDR1 and CDR2 from the germline V gene are PRHDT and FYEKMQ (reference sequence). The CDR3 has 12 residues. The V end lost 5 bases, the J end lost 9 bases, and 11 bases lay between the germline ends.

CDR3 protein: CASSPTGGSGYTF. DNA for the CDR3: TGTGCCAGCAGCCCGACAGGGGGCTCTGGCTACACCTTC. V and J are TRBV5-4 and TRBJ1-2, with TRBD1 matching over 10 bases. This CDR3 is 13 amino acids long. Germline CDR1 reads SGHNT; CDR2 reads YYREEE (reference sequence). The J segment lost 7 bases and the V segment lost 4 bases, leaving 4 bases of the junction unmatched. Based on the CDR3 plus reference TRBV5-4 and TRBJ1-2, the full variable domain is ETGVTQSPTHLIKTRGQQVTLRCSSQSGHNTVSWYQQALGQGPQFIFQYYREEENGRGNFPPRFSGLQFPNYSSELNVNALELDDSALYLCASSPTGGSGYTFGSGTRLTVV.

The count of this clone is one. The chain recombines TRBV29-1 with TRBJ1-2; D perhaps matches TRBD1 (6 bases). V was cut by 6 bases and J by 7 bases, with 18 bases left in between. The germline CDR1 and CDR2 sequences are SQVTM and ANQGSEA. The CDR3 is made up of 13 amino acids. The CDR3 nucleotides read TGCAGCGTCGCCCGGGACAAAGGAGGTGGCTACACCTTC. Translating it yields CSVARDKGGGYTF. Based on the CDR3 plus reference TRBV29-1 and TRBJ1-2, the full variable domain is SAVISQKPSRDICQRGTSLTIQCQVDSQVTMMFWYRQQPGQSLTLIATANQGSEATYESGFVIDKFPISRPNLTFSTLTVSNMSPEDSSIYLCSVARDKGGGYTFGSGTRLTVV.

The chain links TRBV5-1 to TRBJ1-5; tentatively, D is TRBD1 (6 bases). CDR3 length equals 16 residues. The V and J ends lost 7 bases and 3 bases respectively, with 20 bases between them. The germline CDR1 and CDR2 sequences are SGHRS and YFSETQ. For the CDR3, the DNA is TGCGCCAGCCGCACAATCGGAACAGGGATCAATCAGCCCCAGCATTTT. This gives the protein CASRTIGTGINQPQHF.

The rearrangement uses TRBV12-2 and TRBJ2-2. TRBV12-2 is noted as a pseudogene. This CDR3 has 16 amino acids. The CDR3 DNA reads as TGTGCAAGTCGCTTAGTTTTCTTTCTTTGGGCCGGGGAGCTGTTTTTT. It codes for CASRLVFFLWAGELFF.

This clone has just one count. CDR3 residues: CASSESGGTDTQYF. In DNA form, the CDR3 reads TGTGCCAGCAGTGAAAGCGGTGGCACAGATACGCAGTATTTT. The gene calls are TRBV25-1 and TRBJ2-3; tentative D call: TRBD2 (5 bases). Between the trimmed V and J ends, which lost 2 bases and 1 base, there was a span of 7 bases. Germline-derived CDR1 and CDR2 are MGHDK and SYGVNS. This CDR3 is built from 14 residues.

This clone was observed a single time. The chain couples TRBV12-3 or TRBV12-4 to TRBJ2-7; 7 bases agree with TRBD1. V dropped 2 bases and J dropped 5; count of bases not matched to a gene: 3. The CDR3 covers 13 residues. CDR3 loop: CASSLRDRNEQYF. As DNA, the CDR3 is TGTGCCAGCAGTTTAAGGGACAGAAACGAGCAGTACTTC.

This chain connects TRBV6-5 to TRBJ2-7; no definite D call. The germline V gene encodes CDR1 MNHEY and CDR2 SVGAGI. There are 14 residues in the CDR3. V lost 8 bases, J lost 2 bases, and 16 bases lay in between. CDR3 in amino acids: CASGLRQETYEQYF. The CDR3 region has the DNA TGTGCCAGCGGTCTCCGGCAGGAGACCTACGAGCAGTACTTC.

This chain links TRBV6-5 with TRBJ1-5; D ambiguous. The CDR3 consists of 14 residues. Trimming pared 4 bases from V and 4 bases from J, leaving 11 bases between. Per the germline V gene, CDR1 is MNHEY and CDR2 is SVGAGI. CDR3 sequence reads: CASSLSSLNQPQHF. CDR3 in DNA: TGTGCCAGCAGTTTGTCGAGTTTAAATCAGCCCCAGCATTTT.

The genes are TRBV6-5 and TRBJ1-2, with a tentative D call TRBD1 (5 bases). V gave up 0 bases and J gave up 7 bases, with 12 bases separating them. This CDR3 region has 14 residues. Germline CDR1 and CDR2: MNHEY and SVGAGI. Here the CDR3 DNA reads TGTGCCAGCAGTTACTCGGGGGAGAGGGGTGGCTACACCTTC. As protein: CASSYSGERGGYTF.

V usage is TRBV18 and J usage is TRBJ1-1; no clear D. Germline values: CDR1 KGHSH, CDR2 LQKENI. Trimming cost V 4 bases and J 5 bases, with 5 bases left between them. The CDR3 length is 11 residues. CDR3 coding DNA: TGTGCCAGCTCACGAGATACTGAAGCTTTCTTT. Its protein is CASSRDTEAFF.

The V call is TRBV7-9, the J call TRBJ1-3, with unresolved D. This CDR3 is 14 amino acids long. V was cut by 5 bases and J by 4 bases, with 12 bases left in between. Germline V lookup: CDR1 SEHNR, CDR2 FQNEAQ (reference sequence). CDR3 in DNA: TGTGCCAGCAGCCTAAGGGTAGACGGAAACACCATATATTTT. Translated, it gives CASSLRVDGNTIYF.